A single sample gave rise to the 21 T cell receptor beta chains below, sequenced in a study of human versus mouse CDR3 diversity and MHC coevolution. Clones were read by immunoSEQ multiplex PCR, and TCRdb kept only the in-frame ones, dropping some. The sample has tens of thousands of clones, less than 95% seen once. Sequences were obtained from naive CD4+ T cells from blood. Subset described: CD45RO-negative CD62L-positive naive CD4 T cells. The origin of the receptors is a person aged 25 to 69 in good health.

This clone was seen once. The chain links TRBV9 to TRBJ2-1; TRBD2 matches 11 bases. Per germline, CDR1 SGDLS and CDR2 YYNGEE. Germline trimming cut 0 bases from V and 9 bases from J; bases unmatched to any gene: 8. The CDR3 is made up of 16 amino acids. The CDR3 protein is CASSVASSGRLGEQFF. DNA of the CDR3: TGTGCCAGCAGCGTAGCGTCTAGCGGGAGGTTAGGTGAGCAGTTCTTC.

This sequence joins TRBV5-1 and TRBJ2-7, with TRBD2 as a possible D gene (6 bases). Germline V lookup: CDR1 SGHRS, CDR2 YFSETQ. Between the trimmed V and J ends, which lost 7 bases and 6 bases, there was a span of 17 bases. The CDR3 length is 13 residues. CDR3 nucleotide sequence: TGCGCCAGCGGAGGGACTGGGGTCTCCGAGCAGTACTTC. Residues: CASGGTGVSEQYF.

Only one count was recorded for this clone. The CDR3 DNA sequence: TGTGCCTGGGCATCTAGCGGATCGTCACTCACCGGGGAGCTGTTTTTT. Translated, it gives CAWASSGSSLTGELFF. V is TRBV30 and J is TRBJ2-2; 7 bases fit TRBD2. This CDR3 comprises 16 residues. J lost 4 bases, V lost 5 bases, and 13 bases had no gene match. Germline CDR1 and CDR2: GTSNPN and SVGIG (reference sequence).

This clone occurred once. The CDR3: CASRTESSYEQYF. DNA of the CDR3: TGTGCCAGCCGGACAGAAAGCTCCTACGAGCAGTACTTC. The J gene is TRBJ2-7, the V gene TRBV28, with D tentatively TRBD1 (6 bases). V shed 8 bases and J shed 0 bases, with 11 bases lying between them. Germline V lookup: CDR1 MDHEN, CDR2 SYDVKM. The CDR3 length is 13 residues.

The V call is TRBV18, the J call TRBJ2-1; 7 positions agree with TRBD2. This CDR3 has 18 amino acids. V shed 3 bases and J 1 base; nucleotides not matched to a gene: 12. CDR1 and CDR2 (germline): KGHSH, LQKENI. CDR3 residues: CASSPQKAASGSYNEQFF. CDR3 coding DNA: TGTGCCAGCTCACCTCAAAAGGCGGCTAGCGGTTCCTACAATGAGCAGTTCTTC.

The chain has TRBV4-2 and TRBJ1-5, with D perhaps matching TRBD1 (5 bases). In germline, CDR1 is LGHNA, CDR2 YNFKEQ. Trimming took 4 bases from V and 5 from J, leaving 15 bases between them. The CDR3 is made up of 15 amino acids. The CDR3 DNA is TGTGCCAGCAGCCCCCATGCAGGGCCCGATCAGCCCCAGCATTTT. Translated: CASSPHAGPDQPQHF.

The rearrangement joins TRBV28 to TRBJ1-2, with D perhaps matching TRBD1 (6 bases). Germline loops: CDR1 MDHEN, CDR2 SYDVKM. Trimming stripped 7 bases from V and 0 bases from J, with 15 bases between. The CDR3 runs to 15 residues. CDR3 amino acids: CASTEETGSNYGYTF. CDR3 coding DNA: TGTGCCAGCACCGAAGAGACAGGTTCTAACTATGGCTACACCTTC.

V is TRBV6-5 and J is TRBJ1-6; TRBD1 matches 10 bases. Germline CDR1 is MNHEY and CDR2 is SVGAGI. Losses at the gene ends were 6 bases for V and 13 bases for J; bases not matched to a gene: 9. This CDR3 spans 14 amino acids. CDR3: CASSPGQGTGPLHF. The CDR3 coding sequence is TGTGCCAGCAGCCCGGGACAGGGGACGGGGCCCCTCCACTTT.

The chain employs TRBV28 and TRBJ1-2; maybe TRBD1 (6 bases). V lost 7 bases and J lost 4, with 10 bases in between. Looked up from germline, CDR1 is MDHEN and CDR2 is SYDVKM. This CDR3 has 12 amino acids. The CDR3 loop is CASKDRTYGYTF. The CDR3 DNA follows: TGTGCCAGCAAAGACAGGACCTATGGCTACACCTTC.

The chain has TRBV28 and TRBJ1-1, with 7 bases that match TRBD1. This CDR3 has 13 amino acids. The J segment lost 4 bases and the V segment lost 6 bases, leaving 5 bases of the junction unmatched. Germline V gene sequence: CDR1 MDHEN, CDR2 SYDVKM. CDR3 DNA sequence: TGTGCCAGCAGCAAGACAGGGCTCACTGAAGCTTTCTTT. The encoded protein is CASSKTGLTEAFF.

The chain joins TRBV6-5 to TRBJ1-2, with D uncertain. V gave up 0 bases and J gave up 8 bases, with 10 bases separating them. This CDR3 region has 13 residues. Germline CDR1 and CDR2: MNHEY and SVGAGI. CDR3 in amino acids: CASSYSGSEGYTF. CDR3 nucleotide sequence: TGTGCCAGCAGTTACTCCGGGTCGGAAGGCTACACCTTC.

The chain is built from TRBV27 and TRBJ1-1; D call uncertain. Between the trimmed V and J ends, which lost 3 bases and 4 bases, there was a span of 15 bases. This CDR3 region has 15 residues. Per the germline V gene, CDR1 is MNHEY and CDR2 is SMNVEV (reference sequence). CDR3 DNA: TGTGCCAGCAGTTTCTTTGCGGGCCCTGTCACTGAAGCTTTCTTT. This encodes CASSFFAGPVTEAFF.

The V and J genes are TRBV5-1 and TRBJ1-2; 9 bases fit TRBD1. CDR1 and CDR2 (germline): SGHRS, YFSETQ. V lost 5 bases and J lost 3; bases outside the gene matches: 11. The CDR3 is made up of 16 amino acids. CDR3 sequence reads: CASRPGTGNMDYGYTF. DNA for the CDR3: TGCGCCAGCAGGCCCGGGACAGGGAACATGGACTATGGCTACACCTTC.

The rearrangement joins TRBV5-1 to TRBJ2-7; possible D gene TRBD2, 5 bases. The V end lost 0 bases, the J end lost 0 bases, and 10 bases lay between the germline ends. This CDR3 is 15 amino acids long. CDR1 SGHRS and CDR2 YFSETQ come from the germline V gene. This CDR3 is CASSLAGVISYEQYF. Here the CDR3 DNA reads TGCGCCAGCAGCTTGGCCGGGGTTATCTCCTACGAGCAGTACTTC.

The chain is built from TRBV30 and TRBJ2-1; 13 bases match TRBD2. The CDR3 totals 13 residues. The germline CDR1 and CDR2 sequences are GTSNPN and SVGIG (reference sequence). V lost 3 bases to trimming and J lost 12 bases; unmatched junction nucleotides: 5. DNA of the CDR3: TGTGCCTGGAGACTAGCGGGGGGGCAATGGCAGTTCTTC. This translates into CAWRLAGGQWQFF.

This chain uses TRBV7-9 with TRBJ1-2; 7 bases fit TRBD1. Germline CDR1 reads SEHNR; CDR2 reads FQNEAQ (reference sequence). This CDR3 spans 16 amino acids. Trimming removed 1 base from V and 5 bases from J; junction bases left unmatched: 10. The CDR3 DNA is TGTGCCAGCAGCTTAGGCGGAGGGGGGACAGTTTATGGCTACACCTTC. It encodes CASSLGGGGTVYGYTF.

This clone appeared a single time. Additional DNA sequences in this sample encode the identical CDR3. The chain has TRBV5-1 and TRBJ1-6; D is possibly TRBD1 (6 bases). Trimming removed 4 bases at V and 13 bases at J, with 21 bases between. The germline gives CDR1 SGHRS, CDR2 YFSETQ. This CDR3 has 15 amino acids. The DNA of the CDR3 is TGCGCCAGCAGCCCAGGACAGTCTGTGGGCTCCCCCCTCCACTTT. Amino acids: CASSPGQSVGSPLHF. The variable domain in full, completed from reference TRBV5-1 and TRBJ1-6, reads KAGVTQTPRYLIKTRGQQVTLSCSPISGHRSVSWYQQTPGQGLQFLFEYFSETQRNKGNFPGRFSGRQFSNSRSEMNVSTLELGDSALYLCASSPGQSVGSPLHFGNGTRLTVT.

The chain couples TRBV7-9 to TRBJ2-3; TRBD2 is a possible D gene (5 bases). The length of the CDR3 is 13 residues. CDR1 and CDR2 (germline): SEHNR, FQNEAQ (reference sequence). Between the trimmed V and J ends, which lost 6 bases and 3 bases, there was a span of 10 bases. The CDR3 nucleotides read TGTGCCAGCAGTTTCACTAGAACAGATACGCAGTATTTT. This codes for CASSFTRTDTQYF.

As DNA, the CDR3 is TGTGCCAGCAGTGTCGACAGGGGGCTACCTAATGAAAAACTGTTTTTT. It translates to CASSVDRGLPNEKLFF. The V and J genes are TRBV28 and TRBJ1-4; 10 positions agree with TRBD1. From germline, CDR1 is MDHEN and CDR2 SYDVKM. J lost 3 bases, V lost 5 bases, and 6 bases had no gene match. CDR3 length: 16 residues.

The chain uses TRBV4-1 and TRBJ2-7; TRBD2 matches 16 bases. Germline CDR1 and CDR2: MGHRA and YSYEKL. Germline trimming cut 2 bases from V and 3 bases from J; bases unmatched to any gene: 7. The CDR3 is made up of 18 amino acids. The CDR3 here is CASSQSAGLAGGHYEQYF. CDR3 nucleotide sequence: TGCGCCAGCAGCCAATCCGCGGGACTAGCGGGGGGGCACTACGAGCAGTACTTC.

The CDR3 region has the DNA TGCGCCAGCAGCCAAGATACTAGCGGGAGATATAATGAGCAGTTCTTC. It translates to CASSQDTSGRYNEQFF. V and J are TRBV4-1 and TRBJ2-1, with 11 bases fitting TRBD2. CDR3 size: 16 residues. Germline V gives CDR1 MGHRA, CDR2 YSYEKL. Trimming at V came to 0 bases and at J to 7 bases, leaving 5 bases not matched to a gene.